The sequence of this T cell receptor (beta chain) was determined in a study of control samples from healthy donors and cancer patients. The data were produced by immunoSEQ multiplex PCR, yet TCRdb's version contains in-frame clones alone and is incomplete. The sample consists of 170,000 or so clones, around 94% of them appearing once. The CDR3 is 14 amino acids. J gave up 5 bases and V 5 bases, and 5 bases lay outside the gene matches. Germline V lookup: CDR1 LNHNV, CDR2 YYDKDF (reference sequence). The origin of this receptor is a man aged 25 to 40 in good health. The V gene is TRBV15, the J gene TRBJ1-5; 8 nucleotides align to TRBD1. Sequencing was done on a sample of blood. The CDR3 sequence is CATSRTGIYQPQHF. CDR3 nucleotides: TGTGCCACCAGCCGGACAGGGATTTATCAGCCCCAGCATTTT.